This T cell receptor beta chain was captured in a study of CD8 T cells in ankylosing spondylitis. With regard to this clonotype: Its target is not known.

Quantitative 5'-RACE was performed with molecular barcodes, and it yielded the TCR beta libraries. TCRdb recomputed calls from the 5' RACE reads with MiXCR, one row per CDR3 protein. The sample lists roughly 370,000 distinct CDR3 sequences; approximately 20% were seen once. The CDR3 length is 15 residues. Germline V gives CDR1 DFQATT, CDR2 SNEGSKA (reference sequence). Trimming at V came to 6 bases and at J to 9 bases, leaving 16 bases not matched to a gene. Study-wide results and caveats: Made up of fewer than 10 highly homologous variants, a TCR beta motif appeared characteristic of ankylosing spondylitis blood. CD8+ disease-linked clones were present at relatively low frequencies in blood. A subset of motif variants has previously been described in the synovial fluid and blood of reactive arthritis. Matched synovial fluid from ankylosing spondylitis patients was reported to be enriched for disease-linked clones.

The receptor was derived from a male donor with ankylosing spondylitis. The V call is TRBV20-1, the J call TRBJ2-3, with 9 bases matching TRBD2. The material sequenced was blood, either unsorted or a sorted T cell fraction (not recorded which). This chain's CDR3 is CSAESGASGTTTQYF. CDR3 in DNA: TGCAGTGCAGAATCCGGGGCTAGCGGGACTACAACGCAGTATTTT.